This TCR beta chain was captured in a study of shared clonotypes between healthy human individuals. This clone was found a few times. Assay: immunoSEQ multiplex PCR; the TCRdb copy retains only in-frame clones and omits some. This sample yields approximately 350,000 clones, of which approximately 79% are seen a single time; around a tenth belongs to the top ten. V lost 6 bases to trimming and J lost 3 bases, with 18 bases between them. The CDR3 is made up of 15 amino acids. Germline lookup yields CDR1 SEHNR and CDR2 FQNEAQ (reference sequence). The sequenced material came from memory CD4+ T cells sorted from blood. The sample's subset: CD45RA-negative fraction. The receptor was derived from a young man in good health. This chain links TRBV7-9 with TRBJ2-7; D possibly corresponds to TRBD2 (5 bases). CDR3 bases: TGTGCCAGCAGTAAATATTCGGGGAGTAGCTACGAGCAGTACTTC. This translates into CASSKYSGSSYEQYF.